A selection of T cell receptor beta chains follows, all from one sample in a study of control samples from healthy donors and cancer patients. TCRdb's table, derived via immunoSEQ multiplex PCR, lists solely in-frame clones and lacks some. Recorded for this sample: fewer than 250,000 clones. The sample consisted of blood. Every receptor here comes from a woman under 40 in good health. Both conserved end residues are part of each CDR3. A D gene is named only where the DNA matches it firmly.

cdr3_aa: CASSRFTGNTEAFF
cdr3_nt: TGTGCCAGCAGCCGGTTCACAGGGAACACTGAAGCTTTCTTT
d_call: -
v_call: TRBV4-2
j_call: TRBJ1-1

cdr3_aa: CASKEREHSYEQYF
cdr3_nt: TGTGCCAGTAAGGAGAGGGAACACTCCTACGAGCAGTACTTC
d_call: -
v_call: TRBV19
j_call: TRBJ2-7

cdr3_aa: CASSLDARGTGGNSNQPQHF
cdr3_nt: TGCGCCAGCAGCCTCGACGCAAGGGGGACAGGGGGGAATAGCAATCAGCCCCAGCATTTT
d_call: TRBD1
v_call: TRBV4-1
j_call: TRBJ1-5

cdr3_aa: CASSYSKETQYF
cdr3_nt: TGTGCCAGCAGTTACTCGAAAGAGACCCAGTACTTC
d_call: -
v_call: TRBV6-2/TRBV6-3
j_call: TRBJ2-5

cdr3_aa: CASSPQVAGKETQYF
cdr3_nt: TGTGCCAGCAGTCCTCAAGTTGCGGGGAAAGAGACCCAGTACTTC
d_call: -
v_call: TRBV3-1/TRBV3-2
j_call: TRBJ2-5

cdr3_aa: CASSASSRRQETQYF
cdr3_nt: TGTGCCAGCAGTGCTTCTTCGCGGCGCCAAGAGACCCAGTACTTC
d_call: -
v_call: TRBV2
j_call: TRBJ2-5

cdr3_aa: CASSLDRPQETQYF
cdr3_nt: TGCGCCAGCAGCTTGGACAGACCGCAAGAGACCCAGTACTTC
d_call: -
v_call: TRBV5-1
j_call: TRBJ2-5

cdr3_aa: CATRDFYNEQFF
cdr3_nt: TGTGCCACCCGGGACTTTTACAATGAGCAGTTCTTC
d_call: -
v_call: TRBV19
j_call: TRBJ2-1

cdr3_aa: CASSEQGQSNQPQHF
cdr3_nt: TGTGCCAGCAGTGAGCAGGGGCAGAGCAATCAGCCCCAGCATTTT
d_call: -
v_call: TRBV6-4
j_call: TRBJ1-5

cdr3_aa: CASSSDRANEKLFF
cdr3_nt: TGTGCCAGCAGCTCCGACAGGGCAAATGAAAAACTGTTTTTT
d_call: TRBD1
v_call: TRBV28
j_call: TRBJ1-4

cdr3_aa: CASSPRSRVRGYGYTF
cdr3_nt: TGTGCCAGCAGCCCAAGAAGCAGGGTGCGGGGCTATGGCTACACCTTC
d_call: -
v_call: TRBV14
j_call: TRBJ1-2

cdr3_aa: CASSLRTEEGGYTF
cdr3_nt: TGTGCCAGCTCATTAAGGACAGAAGAGGGCGGCTACACCTTC
d_call: -
v_call: TRBV18
j_call: TRBJ1-2

cdr3_aa: CASSPPSGEQYF
cdr3_nt: TGTGCCAGCAGCCCGCCCTCAGGCGAGCAGTACTTC
d_call: -
v_call: TRBV7-3
j_call: TRBJ2-7

cdr3_aa: CASSPRGANTEAFF
cdr3_nt: TGTGCCAGCTCACCACGGGGGGCGAACACTGAAGCTTTCTTT
d_call: -
v_call: TRBV18
j_call: TRBJ1-1

cdr3_aa: CASSWIEGSSGASQETQYF
cdr3_nt: TGTGCCAGCAGTTGGATCGAGGGGAGTTCCGGGGCCTCGCAAGAGACCCAGTACTTC
d_call: -
v_call: TRBV5-5
j_call: TRBJ2-5

cdr3_aa: CASSEQNYGYTF
cdr3_nt: TGTGCCAGCAGTGAACAAAACTATGGCTACACCTTC
d_call: -
v_call: TRBV2
j_call: TRBJ1-2

cdr3_aa: CASSPPEGASAFF
cdr3_nt: TGTGCCAGCTCACCACCGGAGGGGGCGTCAGCTTTCTTT
d_call: TRBD1
v_call: TRBV18
j_call: TRBJ1-1

cdr3_aa: CASSLSGDYGYTF
cdr3_nt: TGTGCCAGCAGTTTATCCGGGGACTATGGCTACACCTTC
d_call: -
v_call: TRBV12-3/TRBV12-4
j_call: TRBJ1-2

cdr3_aa: CASSITGYSNQPQHF
cdr3_nt: TGTGCCAGTAGTATTACCGGTTATAGCAATCAGCCCCAGCATTTT
d_call: -
v_call: TRBV19
j_call: TRBJ1-5

cdr3_aa: CASRPTMGTGSPYEQYF
cdr3_nt: TGTGCCAGCAGACCCACGATGGGGACAGGGTCCCCCTACGAGCAGTACTTC
d_call: TRBD1
v_call: TRBV7-8
j_call: TRBJ2-7

cdr3_aa: CASSSGRAVSYEQYF
cdr3_nt: TGTGCCAGCAGCTCAGGGAGGGCCGTCTCCTACGAGCAGTACTTC
d_call: TRBD2
v_call: TRBV5-4
j_call: TRBJ2-7

cdr3_aa: CASTGRVAPKGYTF
cdr3_nt: TGTGCCAGCACCGGTCGAGTGGCCCCGAAGGGCTACACCTTC
d_call: -
v_call: TRBV28
j_call: TRBJ1-2

cdr3_aa: CASSQEGPDRPSSYEQYF
cdr3_nt: TGTGCCAGCAGCCAAGAGGGACCGGACAGGCCATCTTCCTACGAGCAGTACTTC
d_call: TRBD1
v_call: TRBV4-2
j_call: TRBJ2-7

cdr3_aa: CASRTLLGGDTQYF
cdr3_nt: TGCGCCAGCAGGACTCTTCTAGGGGGCGATACGCAGTATTTT
d_call: TRBD1
v_call: TRBV5-1
j_call: TRBJ2-3

cdr3_aa: CASSFRLEAVYEQYF
cdr3_nt: TGTGCCAGCAGTTTCAGACTTGAGGCTGTTTACGAGCAGTACTTC
d_call: -
v_call: TRBV2
j_call: TRBJ2-7